These 23 T cell receptor beta chains originate from one sample sequenced in a study of blood T cells in healthy people across ages. Together with a sample-barcoded 5' primer, a J-beta primer mix was included in a second PCR lasting about 6 to 11 cycles. TCRdb called the 5' RACE reads again in MiXCR, with one record for every CDR3 protein. The sample lists 800,000 or so distinct CDR3 sequences; around 62% were seen once. What was sequenced was blood. These receptors came from a man aged 25 to 45 in good health.

J is TRBJ2-7 and V is TRBV29-1, with a weak D call TRBD2 (8 bases). V shed 2 bases and J shed 7 bases, with 15 bases lying between them. Germline CDR1 is SQVTM and CDR2 is ANQGSEA. This CDR3 has 13 amino acids. The CDR3 coding sequence is TGCAGCGTTGAACGGGAGGGGGCGCGAGAGCAGTACTTC. Its translation is CSVEREGAREQYF.

This clonotype has just a few counts. The chain employs TRBV27 and TRBJ2-1; 12 nucleotides match TRBD2. Germline values: CDR1 MNHEY, CDR2 SMNVEV (reference sequence). With V trimmed by 0 bases and J by 14 bases, 2 bases remained unmatched. The CDR3 totals 13 residues. DNA of the CDR3: TGTGCCAGCAGTTTATCCCGACTAGCGGGAGAGTTCTTC. It translates to CASSLSRLAGEFF.

The rearrangement joins TRBV20-1 to TRBJ1-1, with D unclear. Germline lookup yields CDR1 DFQATT and CDR2 SNEGSKA (reference sequence). Trimming took 5 bases from V and 4 from J, leaving 23 bases between them. There are 16 residues in the CDR3. The DNA of the CDR3 is TGCAGTGCTCCTATCGGAACCCCTGTAAGAACCACTGAAGCTTTCTTT. Its translation: CSAPIGTPVRTTEAFF.

The V and J genes are TRBV28 and TRBJ1-1; the D is unclear. V dropped 4 bases and J dropped 1 base, with 19 bases sitting between them. The CDR3 covers 17 residues. Germline values: CDR1 MDHEN, CDR2 SYDVKM. The CDR3 region is CASSYQKSRIGNTEAFF. CDR3 nucleotide sequence: TGTGCCAGCAGTTACCAAAAATCTAGGATAGGGAACACTGAAGCTTTCTTT.

This clonotype was recorded only once. One end of the junction does not line up with germline, which may come from a read error. The V gene is TRBV27, the J gene TRBJ2-7; D possibly corresponds to TRBD1 (6 bases). The CDR3 contains 14 residues. Germline lookup yields CDR1 MNHEY and CDR2 SMNVEV (reference sequence). The CDR3 is CASSWGHLAYEQYF. In nucleotides, the CDR3 is TGTGCCAGTAGTTGGGGACATCTAGCCTACGAGCAGTACTTC.

The chain couples TRBV21-1 to TRBJ2-5; the D call in the table, TRBD1, was not verified against the DNA. TRBV21-1 is reported as a pseudogene. The CDR3 is made up of 14 amino acids. CDR3 residues: CASSIRTPWETQYF. The CDR3 DNA reads as TGTGCCAGCAGCATCAGGACACCTTGGGAGACCCAGTACTTC.

This clonotype has only a few counts. The chain is built from TRBV6-5 and TRBJ2-7; D remains ambiguous. Germline-derived CDR1 and CDR2 are MNHEY and SVGAGI. The CDR3 has 11 amino acids. The ends were cut back, 6 bases at V and 3 bases at J, with 6 bases in the middle. CDR3 loop: CASSNLYEQYF. The DNA of the CDR3 is TGTGCCAGCAGCAATCTCTACGAGCAGTACTTC.

The J gene is TRBJ2-1, the V gene TRBV9; either TRBD1 or TRBD2 may supply D (5 bases each). This CDR3 is 16 amino acids long. V shed 3 bases and J shed 1 base, with 14 bases lying between them. CDR1 is SGDLS and CDR2 is YYNGEE in the germline V gene. CDR3 nucleotides: TGTGCCAGCAGCGGGGGGAGTCTTGTATCCTACAATGAGCAGTTCTTC. Its protein is CASSGGSLVSYNEQFF.

This clonotype was detected only once. The chain combines TRBV3-1 with TRBJ2-1; possibly TRBD1 for D (6 bases). Between the trimmed V and J ends, which lost 0 bases and 5 bases, there was a span of 23 bases. Looked up from germline, CDR1 is LGHDT and CDR2 is YNNKEL (reference sequence). This CDR3 comprises 19 residues. The CDR3 DNA sequence: TGTGCCAGCAGCCAAGATAGGCAGGGGCTAGCCAGGGGTAACAATGAGCAGTTCTTC. Encoded protein: CASSQDRQGLARGNNEQFF.

This clonotype was found once. The rearrangement joins TRBV7-8 to TRBJ2-7, with 11 bases aligning to TRBD2. CDR3 length: 15 residues. The germline V gene has CDR1 SGHVS and CDR2 FQNEAQ. V gave up 4 bases and J gave up 3 bases; unmatched junction bases: 5. The CDR3 region is CASSSLAGGDYEQYF. CDR3 DNA sequence: TGTGCCAGCAGCTCCCTAGCGGGGGGAGACTACGAGCAGTACTTC.

The chain is built from TRBV3-1 and TRBJ2-1; D possibly corresponds to TRBD1 (5 bases). This CDR3 is 11 amino acids long. The V end was cut by 5 bases, the J end by 12 bases, with 11 bases between. Per the germline V gene, CDR1 is LGHDT and CDR2 is YNNKEL (reference sequence). The CDR3 here is CASSSLGRQFF. The DNA of the CDR3 is TGTGCCAGCAGCTCTTTGGGGCGGCAGTTCTTC.

This sequence joins TRBV14 and TRBJ2-5; 7 bases match TRBD2. The CDR3 runs 16 residues. V was clipped by 4 bases and J by 1 base; unmatched bases: 9. Germline V gene sequence: CDR1 SGHDN, CDR2 FVKESK. CDR3 residues: CASSRVEGRVQETQYF. In DNA, the CDR3 is TGTGCCAGCAGCCGAGTTGAGGGGAGGGTCCAAGAGACCCAGTACTTC.

The chain is built from TRBV12-5 and TRBJ2-1; TRBD2 aligns across 13 bases. Per germline, CDR1 LGHNT and CDR2 FRNRAP. This CDR3 spans 15 amino acids. The J segment lost 6 bases and the V segment lost 2 bases, leaving 1 base of the junction unmatched. The CDR3 loop reads CASGLRTSGGNEQFF. The CDR3 DNA follows: TGTGCTAGTGGTTTGAGGACTAGCGGGGGCAATGAGCAGTTCTTC.

V usage is TRBV15 and J usage is TRBJ2-1; TRBD2 might be the D (6 bases). The CDR3 contains 11 residues. CDR1 and CDR2 from the germline V gene are LNHNV and YYDKDF (reference sequence). Trimming stripped 5 bases from V and 9 bases from J, with 8 bases between. The CDR3 DNA follows: TGTGCCACCAGCCGGGGGAGTGAGCAGTTCTTC. This gives the protein CATSRGSEQFF.

A word on this clonotype: This may stem from a read error, because a much larger clone lies one nucleotide away. The rearrangement joins TRBV5-6 to TRBJ2-5; D may correspond to TRBD1 or TRBD2 (5 bases each). The CDR3 contains 16 residues. Between the trimmed V and J ends, which lost 3 bases and 1 base, there was a span of 16 bases. The germline V gene encodes CDR1 SGHDT and CDR2 YYEEEE. In DNA, the CDR3 is TGTGCCAGCAGCTCCCGGGACCCCTGGACCCAAGAGACCCAGTACTTC. Its protein is CASSSRDPWTQETQYF.

The chain joins TRBV24-1 to TRBJ2-3; 10 nucleotides align to TRBD2. In germline, CDR1 is KGHDR, CDR2 SFDVKD. The CDR3 loop spans 16 amino acids. V lost 10 bases, J lost 5 bases, and 14 bases stayed unmatched. CDR3 region: CATRMRLAGEEDTQYF. In DNA form, the CDR3 reads TGTGCCACGAGGATGAGGCTAGCGGGAGAGGAAGATACGCAGTATTTT.

CDR3 region: CATSGGAGDTQYF. The CDR3 DNA sequence: TGCGCCACCAGCGGGGGGGCAGGTGATACGCAGTATTTT. The chain employs TRBV10-2 and TRBJ2-3; TRBD2 agrees at 10 bases. The CDR3 runs to 13 residues. Germline V lookup: CDR1 WSHSY, CDR2 SAAADI. V trimming: 10 bases; J trimming: 6 bases; junction bases outside the gene matches: 7.

This clonotype has more than one count but fewer than ten. The rearrangement uses TRBV20-1 and TRBJ1-4; TRBD1 aligns across 8 bases. The V and J ends lost 3 bases and 0 bases, in that order; junction bases with no gene match: 3. The CDR3 runs to 15 residues. CDR1 is DFQATT and CDR2 is SNEGSKA in the germline V gene (reference sequence). The CDR3 protein is CSASRGLSTNEKLFF. The CDR3, as DNA: TGCAGTGCTAGCAGGGGGCTGTCAACTAATGAAAAACTGTTTTTT.

This sequence joins TRBV9 and TRBJ2-7; a possible D gene is TRBD2 (6 bases). The end of the DNA aligns better with TRBJ2-5, so the J call may be wrong. The germline V gene has CDR1 SGDLS and CDR2 YYNGEE. This CDR3 has 14 amino acids. The CDR3 spells CASSTRPNGGTQYF. The CDR3 region has the DNA TGTGCCAGCAGCACCAGACCCAACGGGGGGACCCAGTACTTC.

The V gene is TRBV7-9, the J gene TRBJ1-6; D possibly corresponds to TRBD1 (6 bases). The germline V and J ends were trimmed by 5 bases and 4 bases, with 12 bases remaining between them. CDR3 size: 15 residues. Germline V lookup: CDR1 SEHNR, CDR2 FQNEAQ (reference sequence). The CDR3: CASSPKGDYNSPLHF. CDR3 DNA: TGTGCCAGCAGCCCCAAGGGGGATTATAATTCACCCCTCCACTTT.

This clonotype turned up a few times. The chain links TRBV12-3 or TRBV12-4 to TRBJ2-7, with 8 bases aligning to TRBD1. V was pared by 6 bases and J by 1 base, with 5 bases of the junction left unmatched. CDR3 size: 14 residues. This CDR3 is CASRRDRGSYEQYF. The CDR3 region has the DNA TGTGCCAGCAGACGCGACAGGGGATCCTACGAGCAGTACTTC.

This sequence joins TRBV13 and TRBJ2-5; a possible D gene is TRBD2 (6 bases). The CDR3 totals 15 residues. The V end lost 0 bases, the J end lost 4 bases, and 12 bases lay between the germline ends. Per germline, CDR1 PRHDT and CDR2 FYEKMQ (reference sequence). CDR3: CASSLGRIGRETQYF. The CDR3 DNA sequence: TGTGCCAGCAGCTTAGGGCGAATCGGGAGAGAGACCCAGTACTTC.

The chain has TRBV28 and TRBJ2-3, with 9 bases identical to TRBD1. The CDR3 has 17 amino acids. Germline-derived CDR1 and CDR2 are MDHEN and SYDVKM. V trimming: 0 bases; J trimming: 6 bases; junction bases outside the gene matches: 10. For the CDR3, the DNA is TGTGCCAGCAGTTTATGGCGTCCTGGACAGGGGTCGGATACGCAGTATTTT. This encodes CASSLWRPGQGSDTQYF.